This T cell receptor beta chain was captured in a study of shared clonotypes between healthy human individuals. The protocol was immunoSEQ multiplex PCR, while the TCRdb copy is restricted to in-frame clones and leaves out a portion. The sample has a few hundred thousand clones, about 70% seen once. All of the donors resided in Nashville, Tennessee, and each was a Caucasian adult. Trimming took 2 bases from V and 0 from J; bases not matched to a gene: 4. The CDR3 has 16 amino acids. The V gene's germline CDR1 is ENHRY and CDR2 SYGVKD. The sequencing sample was made of memory CD4+ T cells sorted from blood. The sample's subset: CD45RA-negative fraction. The chain employs TRBV10-3 and TRBJ2-3, with 8 bases lining up with TRBD2. The origin of this receptor is a man aged 25-45 years in good health. CDR3 sequence: CAISEGASGSTDTQYF. The CDR3 bases are TGTGCCATCAGTGAGGGGGCTAGCGGGAGCACAGATACGCAGTATTTT.